This T cell receptor (beta chain) was observed in a study of blood T cells in healthy people across ages (dated by TCRdb to between 2014 and 2017). Context from the whole study: In model experiments, template switching captured about one uniquely barcoded TCR beta cDNA molecule for every two T cells. The donors were divided into four age groups: young (average approximately 16 years), middle-aged (about 39), aged (about 61) and long-lived (82). Two additional independent replicas of 1 million unique cDNA reads from the same blood draw were analyzed for two donors (one aged 18 to 30 and one aged 80 or older). To avoid experimental bias, donors of different ages were randomly spread across the sequencing lanes. To track age-related changes in TCR beta repertoire diversity, the study relied on deep sequencing normalized with unique cDNA molecular identifiers. General findings and caveats noted by the study authors: Estimates of total diversity from one million sequenced T cells were regarded as lower bounds and underestimates. Compared with the aged group, more naive CD4+ T cells, fewer expanded clones and increased TCR diversity were shown by the long-lived group, suggesting age selection. The CMV infection status of donors was not known, potentially confounding age-related changes in expanded clonotypes. As age increased, observed TCR beta diversity per million T cells dropped in a roughly linear way, and a significant reduction was already evident by age around 41. Bulk unsorted PBMC profiling prevented conclusive comparison of naive and antigen-experienced compartments. A strong correlation was found between observed TCR beta diversity and the percentage of naive T cells measured by flow cytometry.

This clonotype has at least ten counts. Its antigen has not been determined. No per-base quality is available; no much larger clone lies one base away. Donors were 39 systemically healthy Caucasian individuals from Russia aged 6 to 90 years. Each donor gave 9 to 10 milliliters of peripheral blood, collected into EDTA-treated Vacutainer tubes. Ficoll-Paque density-gradient centrifugation was used to isolate PBMCs, with at least 7 million obtained per sample. Total RNA was extracted from PBMCs with Trizol reagent, with at least 5 micrograms obtained per sample. For every donor, flow cytometry on a PBMC aliquot measured the percentage of naive CD45RAhigh/CD27high T cells. From the cysteine up to the phenylalanine, the CDR3 has a length of 18 residues. Only the CDR3 region is kept as DNA, spanning 54 bases read in frame from base 1. The germline V gene specifies ENHRY as CDR1 and SYGVKD as CDR2. Deletion took 2 bases off V and 4 bases off J, with a span of 22 bases between the germline ends.

Preparation of the library involved 5' RACE. The sequencing machine was an Illumina HiSeq 2500. The second PCR ran for roughly 7 to 12 cycles and used a J-beta primer mix along with a sample-barcoded 5' primer. A template-switch 5' adaptor carrying 12 random nucleotides introduced a unique molecular identifier onto each TCR beta cDNA molecule. Each sample yielded at least 2.5 million CDR3-containing paired-end reads. All of the RNA was converted into first-strand cDNA using the Mint cDNA synthesis kit, with a TRBC-specific oligonucleotide serving as the primer. Following uracil-DNA glycosylase treatment, a first 18-cycle PCR with universal primers M1SS and BC2_uni_R was performed on all cDNA. From the authors' description of their analysis: Normalization of each sample was performed by random selection of 1 million high-quality reads, each carrying a distinct molecular identifier. Reads sharing molecular identifiers were discarded rather than binned into consensus sequences. MiTCR, with a Q25 quality threshold and the strictest error-elimination algorithm, was used for CDR3 identification, clonotype clustering and error correction. A nonparametric unseen species model using Euler transformation provided a lower-bound estimate of total TCR beta diversity. TCRdb trimmed the raw reads at Q25, called clones with MiXCR and kept productive beta chains. Each CDR3 protein gets just one entry, which takes the most common genes and DNA from the rows behind it. These V and J calls originate from TCRdb's pipeline instead of the authors' own analysis. The sample table contains some 900,000 distinct CDR3 sequences; only one count was recorded for 40% to 60% of them. 13% of the sample belongs to the ten largest clones.

The receptor chain draws on TRBV10-3 and TRBJ2-3; possibly the D gene is TRBD1, per 5 matching bases. The sample taken for sequencing was blood. This sequence was found in a man aged 30 to 39 in good health. At the DNA level, the sequence is TGTGCCATCAGTGAGCCTTCCAGACACAGGTCCCGCGCAGATACGCAGTATTTT. This is translated as CAISEPSRHRSRADTQYF.